Below, 27 T cell receptor beta chains from the same sample are listed, as sequenced in a study of blood T cell repertoires in COVID-19 (dated by TCRdb to the early 2020s). The receptor library was made with the immunoSEQ multiplex PCR assay. TCRdb took this table from immuneACCESS and kept in-frame rearrangements with V and J called. Such tables lack part of the clones; where checked against another copy, unresolved V genes explain under half of the gap, and the rest is unexplained. The sample table lists 150,000 to 180,000 clones, 91% of them with a count of one. Over 0.45% of the sample is held by the ten biggest clonotypes. The sequenced material came from peripheral blood. The receptors were sampled from a man between 50 and 59 years old with acute or convalescent COVID-19.

The chain has TRBV24-1 and TRBJ1-5; unclear D gene. The CDR3 extends over 12 amino acids. V gave up 4 bases and J gave up 4 bases, with 4 bases separating them. CDR1 and CDR2 from the germline V gene are KGHDR and SFDVKD. DNA for the CDR3: TGTGCCACCAGTGACTTAAATCAGCCCCAGCATTTT. Translated: CATSDLNQPQHF.

The rearrangement links TRBV4-2 to TRBJ1-4; D not resolved. This CDR3 contains 16 residues. V dropped 0 bases and J dropped 5 bases, with 13 bases sitting between them. CDR1 and CDR2 (germline): LGHNA, YNFKEQ. The CDR3 loop reads CASSQDVVRKNEKLFF. In DNA form, the CDR3 reads TGTGCCAGCAGCCAAGATGTTGTCAGGAAAAATGAAAAACTGTTTTTT.

This clone has only one observation. The chain joins TRBV28 to TRBJ1-3, with D maybe TRBD1 (5 bases). V was shortened by 8 bases and J by 8 bases, with 10 bases between the two germline ends. The CDR3 has 11 residues. Germline CDR1 MDHEN, CDR2 SYDVKM. The CDR3 loop reads CASAGGYTIYF. The DNA of the CDR3 is TGTGCCAGCGCCGGGGGTTACACCATATATTTT.

This clone has only one observation. V and J are TRBV19 and TRBJ2-7, with 10 bases lining up with TRBD1. The ends lost 5 bases at V and 3 bases at J; junction bases unmatched: 4. The CDR3 loop spans 14 amino acids. The germline gives CDR1 LNHDA, CDR2 SQIVND (reference sequence). This chain's CDR3 is CASSPGTGDYEQYF. The DNA of the CDR3 is TGTGCCAGTAGTCCCGGGACAGGGGACTACGAGCAGTACTTC.

The chain recombines TRBV4-2 with TRBJ2-3; TRBD2 is a possible D gene (7 bases). This CDR3 is 18 amino acids long. Trimming shortened V by 0 bases and J by 5 bases, and 21 bases separated the two germline ends. Germline assignment: CDR1 LGHNA and CDR2 YNFKEQ. The CDR3 sequence is CASSQDGYRGAQGDTQYF. The CDR3 region has the DNA TGTGCCAGCAGCCAAGACGGTTATCGGGGGGCACAGGGAGATACGCAGTATTTT.

This rearrangement joins TRBV28 to TRBJ2-3, with TRBD2 matching 12 bases. The CDR3 totals 15 residues. The ends lost 6 bases at V and 5 bases at J; junction bases unmatched: 6. Germline-derived CDR1 and CDR2 are MDHEN and SYDVKM. In DNA form, the CDR3 reads TGTGCCAGCAGGCTAGCGGGAGGGCTGGTAGATACGCAGTATTTT. It translates to CASRLAGGLVDTQYF.

This rearrangement joins TRBV24-1 to TRBJ1-5; a weak D match, TRBD1 (6 bases). V was clipped by 4 bases and J by 4 bases, with 7 bases between them. This CDR3 has 13 residues. Germline-derived CDR1 and CDR2 are KGHDR and SFDVKD. CDR3 sequence reads: CATSEQGNQPQHF. The CDR3 DNA follows: TGTGCCACCAGTGAGCAGGGGAATCAGCCCCAGCATTTT.

The chain couples TRBV6-5 to TRBJ2-1, with 7 bases that match TRBD2. Germline-derived CDR1 and CDR2 are MNHEY and SVGAGI. V was pared by 4 bases and J by 2 bases, with 5 bases of the junction left unmatched. CDR3 length: 15 amino acids. Written as DNA, the CDR3 is TGTGCCAGCAGTTTGACTAGCTTCGCCTACAATGAGCAGTTCTTC. Residues: CASSLTSFAYNEQFF.

This sequence joins TRBV7-2 and TRBJ2-1; TRBD2 aligns across 11 bases. This CDR3 has 17 residues. V lost 5 bases, J lost 4 bases, and 10 bases stayed unmatched. Germline CDR1 and CDR2: SGHTA and FQGNSA. For the CDR3, the DNA is TGTGCCAGCAGCCCCACTAGCGGGACTAGCGGTTACAATGAGCAGTTCTTC. It codes for CASSPTSGTSGYNEQFF. Filled out from reference TRBV7-2 and TRBJ2-1, the complete variable domain reads GAGVSQSPSNKVTEKGKDVELRCDPISGHTALYWYRQSLGQGLEFLIYFQGNSAPDKSGLPSDRFSAERTGGSVSTLTIQRTQQEDSAVYLCASSPTSGTSGYNEQFFGPGTRLTVL.

The chain has TRBV30 and TRBJ2-7; TRBD1 matches at 10 bases. V dropped 2 bases and J dropped 2; count of bases not matched to a gene: 3. Per germline, CDR1 GTSNPN and CDR2 SVGIG (reference sequence). CDR3 size: 14 residues. The CDR3 nucleotides read TGTGCCTGGAGTCCGGGACAGGGGACCTACGAGCAGTACTTC. Translated, it gives CAWSPGQGTYEQYF.

This clone was observed a few times. J is TRBJ2-7 and V is TRBV30, with 7 bases aligning to TRBD1. The CDR3 consists of 13 residues. Trimming at V came to 3 bases and at J to 2 bases, leaving 4 bases not matched to a gene. The germline V gene has CDR1 GTSNPN and CDR2 SVGIG (reference sequence). The CDR3 reads CAWSVQGTYEQYV. CDR3 nucleotide sequence: TGTGCCTGGAGCGTACAGGGGACCTACGAGCAGTACGTC.

The chain combines TRBV7-9 with TRBJ2-5, with D hard to call. The CDR3 is 13 residues long. The ends were cut back, 6 bases at V and 7 bases at J, with 15 bases in the middle. Looked up from germline, CDR1 is SEHNR and CDR2 is FQNEAQ (reference sequence). The CDR3 is CASSSGSSGTQYF. The CDR3 coding sequence is TGTGCCAGCAGTTCAGGTAGTTCAGGGACCCAGTACTTC.

The chain combines TRBV29-1 with TRBJ2-7; 11 bases agree with TRBD1. CDR3 size: 13 residues. Germline CDR1 SQVTM, CDR2 ANQGSEA. The junction had 8 bases not matched to a gene; V was cut back by 6 bases and J by 7 bases. CDR3: CSVEGQGGREQYF. The CDR3 region has the DNA TGCAGCGTCGAGGGACAGGGGGGCCGGGAGCAGTACTTC.

A single count supports this clone. V gene TRBV15 combines with J gene TRBJ1-5; weak D call: TRBD1 (6 bases). CDR3 length: 16 residues. Trimming shortened V by 3 bases and J by 4 bases, and 16 bases separated the two germline ends. Germline V CDR1 and CDR2: LNHNV, YYDKDF (reference sequence). CDR3 sequence reads: CATSSALWGPNQPQHF. CDR3 in DNA: TGTGCCACCAGCAGTGCCCTTTGGGGGCCTAATCAGCCCCAGCATTTT.

The chain employs TRBV28 and TRBJ2-3, with 7 bases fitting TRBD2. V lost 4 bases to trimming and J lost 1 base; unmatched junction nucleotides: 5. The CDR3 is made up of 15 amino acids. The germline V gene encodes CDR1 MDHEN and CDR2 SYDVKM. In nucleotides, the CDR3 is TGTGCCAGCAGTTCCGGGACTATGCGCACAGATACGCAGTATTTT. This sequence encodes CASSSGTMRTDTQYF.

The J gene is TRBJ2-3, the V gene TRBV5-1, with 10 bases fitting TRBD2. Per germline, CDR1 SGHRS and CDR2 YFSETQ. The CDR3 is 15 residues long. Unmatched junction bases numbered 2, after V lost 2 bases and J lost 2 bases. CDR3: CASSLAGGPTDTQYF. Written as DNA, the CDR3 is TGCGCCAGCAGCTTAGCGGGAGGGCCCACAGATACGCAGTATTTT.

The chain employs TRBV5-1 and TRBJ2-2; 8 bases are a match to TRBD1. The J segment lost 1 base and the V segment lost 7 bases, leaving 9 bases of the junction unmatched. This CDR3 has 16 amino acids. Germline V lookup: CDR1 SGHRS, CDR2 YFSETQ. CDR3 residues: CASGTGGRLNTGELFF. The CDR3 bases are TGCGCCAGCGGAACAGGGGGGCGCTTGAACACCGGGGAGCTGTTTTTT.

J is TRBJ1-1 and V is TRBV3-1 (or the pseudogene TRBV3-2); TRBD1 might be the D (6 bases). V lost 1 base and J lost 7, with 10 bases in between. Germline V gives CDR1 LGHDT, CDR2 YNNKEL (reference sequence). The CDR3 is 13 residues long. The CDR3 is CASSQAGDREAFF. In DNA, the CDR3 is TGTGCCAGCAGCCAAGCAGGGGACCGTGAAGCTTTCTTT.

The V and J genes are TRBV15 and TRBJ2-6; no reliable D call. CDR3 length equals 14 residues. CDR1 is LNHNV and CDR2 is YYDKDF in the germline V gene (reference sequence). V lost 3 bases and J lost 2, with 5 bases in between. CDR3 sequence (DNA): TGTGCCACCAGCAGCCGTACTGGGGCCAACGTCCTGACTTTC. It specifies CATSSRTGANVLTF.

This clone was counted only a few times. This chain's CDR3 is CASNPGGSTGQPQHF. For the CDR3, the DNA is TGTGCCAGCAACCCCGGGGGTTCGACGGGTCAGCCCCAGCATTTT. The genes are TRBV28 and TRBJ1-5; tentatively, D is TRBD1 (5 bases). Trimming removed 7 bases from V and 6 bases from J, with 19 bases in between. The CDR3 contains 15 residues. Germline assignment: CDR1 MDHEN and CDR2 SYDVKM.

The CDR3 protein is CSVGQQVTLETQYF. The CDR3 bases are TGCAGCGTTGGGCAACAGGTCACCCTAGAGACCCAGTACTTC. The chain recombines TRBV29-1 with TRBJ2-5; D is perhaps TRBD1 (5 bases). Germline V lookup: CDR1 SQVTM, CDR2 ANQGSEA. V was trimmed by 4 bases and J by 4 bases, leaving 16 bases between them. The CDR3 extends over 14 amino acids.

This CDR3 is CASSVAGTGKGNTGELFF. CDR3 nucleotides: TGTGCCAGCAGCGTTGCCGGGACAGGGAAGGGAAACACCGGGGAGCTGTTTTTT. The chain recombines TRBV9 with TRBJ2-2; 9 bases fit TRBD1. The CDR3 has 18 residues. Trimming at V came to 2 bases and at J to 2 bases, leaving 10 bases not matched to a gene. The germline gives CDR1 SGDLS, CDR2 YYNGEE.

In DNA form, the CDR3 reads TGTGCCAGCAGCGTCCAGGGGGCTGGAAACACCATATATTTT. It codes for CASSVQGAGNTIYF. The chain has TRBV9 and TRBJ1-3; 7 bases agree with TRBD1. The CDR3 contains 14 residues. The J segment lost 2 bases and the V segment lost 2 bases, leaving 1 base of the junction unmatched. CDR1 is SGDLS and CDR2 is YYNGEE in the germline V gene.

The V and J genes are TRBV4-3 and TRBJ2-3; TRBD2 aligns across 11 bases. Germline V gene sequence: CDR1 LGHNA, CDR2 YSLEER. This CDR3 has 20 residues. The trim removed 0 bases at V and 5 bases at J, leaving 16 bases unmatched. The CDR3 sequence is CASSQESQVLLAGGLDTQYF. The CDR3, as DNA: TGCGCCAGCAGCCAAGAATCCCAAGTCCTGCTAGCGGGGGGTTTAGATACGCAGTATTTT.

The chain uses TRBV5-5 and TRBJ2-3; 8 bases are a match to TRBD1. The CDR3 consists of 15 residues. The trim removed 3 bases at V and 2 bases at J, leaving 5 bases unmatched. Germline-derived CDR1 and CDR2 are SGHKS and YYEKEE (reference sequence). CDR3 bases: TGTGCCAGCAGCTGGGGACAGGTTTTCACAGATACGCAGTATTTT. Protein product: CASSWGQVFTDTQYF.

This clone came up once. Sequence at one end of the junction differs from germline and may be a read error. The rearrangement joins TRBV13 to TRBJ1-1, with 8 bases fitting TRBD1. The CDR3 spans 12 residues. Germline CDR1 and CDR2: PRHDT and FYEKMQ (reference sequence). CDR3 coding DNA: TGTGCCAGCAGCTTAGTAGGGGACAGGCTTTACTTT. This translates into CASSLVGDRLYF. The full variable domain, rest sourced from reference TRBV13 and TRBJ1-1, is AAGVIQSPRHLIKEKRETATLKCYPIPRHDTVYWYQQGPGQDPQFLISFYEKMQSDKGSIPDRFSAQQFSDYHSELNMSSLELGDSALYFCASSLVGDRLYFGQGTRLTVV.

This clone was recorded once. This sequence joins TRBV2 and TRBJ1-5, with TRBD1 identical over 7 bases. The CDR3 extends over 16 amino acids. Germline-derived CDR1 and CDR2 are SNHLY and FYNNEI. J lost 7 bases, V lost 2 bases, and 11 bases had no gene match. This CDR3 is CASSERLYRGGQPQHF. CDR3 DNA sequence: TGTGCCAGCAGTGAAAGGCTCTACAGGGGTGGGCAGCCCCAGCATTTT. The full variable domain, rest sourced from reference TRBV2 and TRBJ1-5, is EPEVTQTPSHQVTQMGQEVILRCVPISNHLYFYWYRQILGQKVEFLVSFYNNEISEKSEIFDDQFSVERPDGSNFTLKIRSTKLEDSAMYFCASSERLYRGGQPQHFGDGTRLSIL.